This is a list of T cell receptor beta chains from one sample in a study of T cell responses to AZD1222 COVID-19 vaccine. The data were produced by immunoSEQ multiplex PCR, yet TCRdb's version contains in-frame clones alone and is incomplete. This table holds some 190,000 clones, 88% found once. The specimen comprised peripheral blood, sampled on day 0 of AZD1222 vaccination. The receptors stem from an adult in good health. The CDR3 runs from the conserved cysteine through the conserved F or W. A D gene is named only where the DNA matches it firmly. A row's size may be missing; if present it is once, few, many or a size class.

d_call j_call clone_size cdr3_length v_call cdr3_nt cdr3_aa
TRBD2 TRBJ2-7 once 14 TRBV3-1/TRBV3-2 TGTGCCAGCAGCCCGCGGGGGGATAGCGACGAGCAGTACTTC CASSPRGDSDEQYF
. TRBJ2-1 . 12 TRBV14 TGTGCCAGCAGCCAACGGGCCAATGAGCAGTTCTTC CASSQRANEQFF
. TRBJ2-3 . 14 TRBV2 TGTGCCAGCAGTGAAGGGGGTTCGACAGATACGCAGTATTTT CASSEGGSTDTQYF
. TRBJ2-3 many 15 TRBV27 TGTGCCAGCAGTTTTTTTCCCAGGGTGGACGATACGCAGTATTTT CASSFFPRVDDTQYF
TRBD1 TRBJ2-2 . 16 TRBV27 TGTGCCAGCAGTTTCGGGACAGGGGCGAACACCGGGGAGCTGTTTTTT CASSFGTGANTGELFF
. TRBJ1-3 once 14 TRBV6-1 TGTGCCAGCAGTGAAGACGGGGCAACGAACACCATATATTTT CASSEDGATNTIYF
TRBD2 TRBJ2-3 . 14 TRBV7-9 TGTGCCAGCAGCATGGGACTAGCGGGGGATACGCAGTATTTT CASSMGLAGDTQYF
. TRBJ1-4 . 15 TRBV5-5 TGTGCCAGCGCGCCATTGGGCGCGTCCCATGAAAAACTGTTTTTT CASAPLGASHEKLFF
TRBD1 TRBJ1-1 . 15 TRBV24-1 TGTGCCACCAGGACAGGGCATTCAGGGAACACTGAAGCTTTCTTT CATRTGHSGNTEAFF
. TRBJ2-1 once 15 TRBV11-3 TGTGCCAGCAGTCTAACCGCTGCACAAGGGAATGAGCAGTTCTTC CASSLTAAQGNEQFF
TRBD1 TRBJ1-5 . 20 TRBV19 TGTGCCAGTAGTCCACACCTCAGGAGGACAGGGGAGATTAGCAATCAGCCCCAGCATTTT CASSPHLRRTGEISNQPQHF
. TRBJ1-1 . 12 TRBV28 TGTGCCAGCACCAGCGGGTACACTGAAGCTTTCTTT CASTSGYTEAFF
. TRBJ2-1 . 13 TRBV24-1 TGTGCCACCAAGGGGGACCGCTACAATGAGCAGTTCTTC CATKGDRYNEQFF
. TRBJ2-7 . 13 TRBV6-5 TGTGCCAGCAGGAAGGGACCCAGCTACGAGCAGTACTTC CASRKGPSYEQYF
. TRBJ1-1 . 13 TRBV3-1/TRBV3-2 TGTGCCAGCAGCCCCTCACGGGACACTGAAGCTTTCTTT CASSPSRDTEAFF
. TRBJ2-7 . 11 TRBV9 TGTGCCAGCGGGATAGACTACGAGCAGTACTTC CASGIDYEQYF
. TRBJ2-2 . 16 TRBV9 TGTGCCAGCAGCGTAGTCAGGGGAACGAACACCGGGGAGCTGTTTTTT CASSVVRGTNTGELFF
. TRBJ1-6 . 17 TRBV7-2 TGTGCCAGCAGCCATGGTCCAGGGGCCTCCTATAATTCACCCCTCCACTTT CASSHGPGASYNSPLHF
. TRBJ1-1 . 19 TRBV4-1 TGCGCCAGCAGCCAAGATGAGAGGACCGTGGCAGGCTTGAACACTGAAGCTTTCTTT CASSQDERTVAGLNTEAFF
. TRBJ1-1 . 14 TRBV19 TGTGCCAGTAGTATGAGGGGGGTAGGCACTGAAGCTTTCTTT CASSMRGVGTEAFF
. TRBJ2-1 . 13 TRBV5-1 TGCGCCAGCAGCTTGAATAGGATGAATGAGCAGTTCTTC CASSLNRMNEQFF
. TRBJ1-2 . 13 TRBV12-3/TRBV12-4 TGTGCCACCTGTACTTACCAAGGTGGAGGCTACACCTTC CATCTYQGGGYTF
TRBD1 TRBJ2-1 . 13 TRBV29-1 TGCAGCGTTGGAATGGGACAGAACAATGAGCAGTTCTTC CSVGMGQNNEQFF
. TRBJ1-1 . 12 TRBV16 TGTGCCAGCAGCGACAACGGATTTGAAGCTTTCTTT CASSDNGFEAFF
TRBD2 TRBJ2-3 . 15 TRBV7-9 TGTGCCAGCAGCCCGACTAGCGGGGTGACAGATACGCAGTATTTT CASSPTSGVTDTQYF
TRBD2 TRBJ2-1 . 16 TRBV27 TGTGCCAGCAGCTTCGGGGGGGCTAAGGGCTACAATGAGCAGTTCTTC CASSFGGAKGYNEQFF
. TRBJ1-2 . 13 TRBV29-1 TGCAGCGCTCCCAGTACGACCGACTATGGCTACACCTTC CSAPSTTDYGYTF
. TRBJ2-5 once 12 TRBV24-1 TGTGCCACCAGTGATTTCTGGGAGACCCAGTACTTC CATSDFWETQYF
. TRBJ2-2 . 18 TRBV10-3 TGTGCCATCAGTGAGTTGTTAGACAGTGGCCCGAACACCGGGGAGCTGTTTTTT CAISELLDSGPNTGELFF
. TRBJ2-1 . 13 TRBV6-5 TGTGCCAGCAGGGTCGGTAATCGGAATGAGCAGTTCTTC CASRVGNRNEQFF
. TRBJ1-2 once 13 TRBV6-1 TGTGCCAGCAGTGAAGTCGAGGGGCGAGGCTACACCTTC CASSEVEGRGYTF
TRBD2 TRBJ2-7 . 16 TRBV7-2 TGTGCCAGCAGCTTAGCGATTGGCGGGGGGATGTACGAGCAGTACTTC CASSLAIGGGMYEQYF
. TRBJ2-7 once 16 TRBV6-5 TGTGCCAGCAGTTACAAAGGGGGGTGGATGTCGGGCGAGCAGTACTTC CASSYKGGWMSGEQYF
TRBD1 TRBJ2-7 . 14 TRBV24-1 TGTGCCACCCCAAGGGACAGGGGCCCCTACGAGCAGTACTTC CATPRDRGPYEQYF
. TRBJ1-1 . 11 TRBV11-2 TGTGCCAGCAGCTTCGGGACAGAAGCTTTCTTT CASSFGTEAFF
. TRBJ2-7 few 14 TRBV10-3 TGTGCCATCAGTGCTGGCTTGAGCTCCTACGAGCAGTACTTC CAISAGLSSYEQYF
TRBD2 TRBJ2-3 . 14 TRBV5-1 TGCGCCAGCTCGAGCACGGGGGGTGGAGATACGCAGTATTTT CASSSTGGGDTQYF
. TRBJ1-5 . 18 TRBV4-2 TGTGCCAGCAGCCAAGGGTTATCTGGGGGGAAAATGAATCAGCCCCAGCATTTT CASSQGLSGGKMNQPQHF
. TRBJ1-5 . 15 TRBV6-2/TRBV6-3 TGTGCCAGCAGTTACAGTATAGGGAATAATCAGCCCCAGCATTTT CASSYSIGNNQPQHF
. TRBJ1-1 . 10 TRBV20-1 TGCAGTGGTGGGGACACTGAAGCTTTCTTT CSGGDTEAFF
. TRBJ1-1 few 14 TRBV6-5 TGTGCCAGCAGTTACGGAGAGGGACAAACTGAAGCTTTCTTT CASSYGEGQTEAFF
. TRBJ2-3 . 13 TRBV11-3 TGTGCCAGCAGCTTGGGACCCGAGAATACGCAGTATTTT CASSLGPENTQYF
. TRBJ1-1 . 15 TRBV3-1/TRBV3-2 TGTGCCAGCAGCCGTAACAGGGAGTGGCCGCTTGAAGCTTTCTTT CASSRNREWPLEAFF
. TRBJ1-2 few 15 TRBV2 TGTGCCAGCACCGAAGGGTCCGGAGCTAACTATGGCTACACCTTC CASTEGSGANYGYTF
TRBD1 TRBJ2-2 . 15 TRBV7-3 TGTGCCAGCAGCTTTGGGGACAGGAACCGCGGGGAGCTGTTTTTT CASSFGDRNRGELFF
. TRBJ2-7 . 15 TRBV5-4 TGTGCCAGCAGCTCTGACAGAACATTTCCCTACGAGCAGTACTTC CASSSDRTFPYEQYF
TRBD1 TRBJ1-4 . 14 TRBV10-3 TGTGCCATCAGAGGACAGGGGGCGGATGAAAAACTGTTTTTT CAIRGQGADEKLFF